This TCR beta chain was sequenced for a study of blood T cell repertoires in COVID-19. For the study at large: Italy, Spain and the United States were the sources of the convalescent and acute COVID-19 samples. From T cells, B-cell-depleted T cells, or PBMCs came the material, which was cDNA or gDNA.

Germline V gene data show CDR1 as SGDLS and CDR2 as YYNGEE. Trimming stripped 8 bases from V and 7 bases from J, with 12 bases between. CDR3 size: 12 residues. Original data processing: Reference gene primers were amplified, and this amplification served to estimate nucleated cell counts. Profiling relied on immunoSEQ multiplex PCR, and the TCRdb table lists in-frame clones only, not all of them. V and J calls and clone size are given by that table; D and trimming were obtained from the DNA. There are approximately 56,000 clones in the sample; about nine tenths occur only once, and approximately 8.8% lies in the top ten.

The chain joins TRBV9 to TRBJ1-4; D unresolved. This clonotype was sampled from a man older than 75 with active or convalescent COVID-19. Input material: peripheral blood. CDR3 bases: TGTGCCAGTACTCGAGAGGGTGAAAAACTGTTTTTT. Its translation: CASTREGEKLFF.